These 20 T cell receptor beta chains originate from one sample sequenced in a study of beta chain features in type 1 diabetes. Whole-study results and caveats: All four CD4+ subsets from Type 1 diabetes patients carried moderately but significantly shorter TCRB CDR3s.

These receptors have no known antigen. The entirety of the isolated RNA underwent reverse transcription, so expressed TCRB transcripts were sequenced. The method was immunoSEQ multiplex PCR; TCRdb's version includes in-frame clones alone and lacks a portion of them. In the table there are a few hundred thousand clones, roughly 13% of which are singletons. The material sequenced was naive CD4+ T cells from blood. The receptor source for this set is a woman between 18 and 29 years old with type 1 diabetes.

This clone has just a few counts. The V call is TRBV4-1, the J call TRBJ2-7; 8 bases align to TRBD1. Germline CDR1 and CDR2: MGHRA and YSYEKL. With 4 bases clipped from V and 3 bases from J, the junction kept 5 bases outside the gene matches. There are 14 residues in the CDR3. The CDR3 DNA follows: TGCGCCAGCAGCCGAGGTGACAGGGGCTACGAGCAGTACTTC. Translating gives CASSRGDRGYEQYF.

J is TRBJ2-4 and V is TRBV23-1, with D perhaps TRBD2 (5 bases). TRBV23-1 is given ORF status, its function remaining uncertain. The V gene lost 4 bases and the J gene lost 3 bases, with 10 bases spanning the gap. CDR3 length: 14 residues. CDR3 sequence reads: CASSLRGGKNIQYF. In DNA form, the CDR3 reads TGCGCCAGCAGTCTTCGAGGAGGCAAAAACATTCAGTACTTC.

This chain uses TRBV18 with TRBJ1-6; weak D call: TRBD1 (5 bases). The V end was cut by 4 bases, the J end by 8 bases, with 15 bases between. CDR3 length: 15 amino acids. Germline V CDR1 and CDR2: KGHSH, LQKENI. The CDR3 loop is CASSQLTGSDSPLHF. In nucleotides, the CDR3 is TGTGCCAGCTCACAACTAACAGGTAGTGATTCACCCCTCCACTTT.

This clone was counted between two and nine times. The chain carries TRBV25-1 and TRBJ2-1, with D possibly TRBD2 on 5 matching bases. The V and J ends lost 2 bases and 7 bases respectively, with 15 bases between them. Germline-derived CDR1 and CDR2 are MGHDK and SYGVNS. The CDR3 totals 15 residues. Here the CDR3 DNA reads TGTGCCAGCAGTGAAGTAGCGATGGGTACAAATGAGCAGTTCTTC. This codes for CASSEVAMGTNEQFF.

The chain recombines TRBV7-2 with TRBJ2-7, with TRBD1 matching 9 bases. V shed 5 bases, J shed 3 bases, and the junction held 8 bases outside the gene matches. CDR1 and CDR2 (germline): SGHTA, FQGNSA. The CDR3 contains 15 residues. CDR3 in DNA: TGTGCCAGCAGCCAGCCGACAGGGGGAGTCTACGAGCAGTACTTC. It is translated as CASSQPTGGVYEQYF.

This clone showed up just a few times. J is TRBJ1-4 and V is TRBV7-2; 7 bases are a match to TRBD1. Germline loops: CDR1 SGHTA, CDR2 FQGNSA. Unmatched junction bases numbered 12, after V lost 4 bases and J lost 7 bases. The CDR3 totals 16 residues. CDR3 amino acids: CASSSGLIRGSEKLFF. Written as DNA, the CDR3 is TGTGCCAGCAGCTCCGGTCTGATCAGGGGGAGTGAAAAACTGTTTTTT.

This clone was observed a handful of times. The gene calls are TRBV11-3 and TRBJ2-5; possibly TRBD2 for D (5 bases). CDR3 length equals 13 residues. Germline V gene lookup returns CDR1 SGHNT and CDR2 YENEEA. The V and J ends lost 3 bases and 7 bases respectively, with 12 bases between them. CDR3 nucleotide sequence: TGTGCCAGCAGCTTTACGAGAGAGGGGACCCAGTACTTC. Translated, it gives CASSFTREGTQYF.

V and J are TRBV6-5 and TRBJ2-5; no clear D. CDR1 is MNHEY, CDR2 SVGAGI, per germline. Trimming removed 5 bases at V and 6 bases at J, with 13 bases between. The CDR3 has 13 residues. This chain's CDR3 is CASSPRSVKTQYF. In nucleotides, the CDR3 is TGTGCCAGCAGTCCCCGGTCGGTGAAGACCCAGTACTTC.

This chain links TRBV4-3 with TRBJ2-3; TRBD2 agrees at 7 bases. The CDR3 totals 16 residues. The V gene's germline CDR1 is LGHNA and CDR2 YSLEER. Trimming at V came to 5 bases and at J to 2 bases, leaving 10 bases not matched to a gene. The CDR3 DNA reads TGCGCCAGCAGCGGGGGAGGTAGCGGGTACACAGATACGCAGTATTTT. It is translated as CASSGGGSGYTDTQYF.

The genes are TRBV14 and TRBJ2-6, with D uncertain. The V and J ends lost 5 bases and 5 bases respectively, with 10 bases between them. Per the germline V gene, CDR1 is SGHDN and CDR2 is FVKESK. This CDR3 has 14 amino acids. CDR3 coding DNA: TGTGCCAGCAGCTCACGAAGCTGGGCCAACGTCCTGACTTTC. Its protein is CASSSRSWANVLTF.

J is TRBJ2-7 and V is TRBV7-2; 9 bases match TRBD2. Germline V gene data show CDR1 as SGHTA and CDR2 as FQGNSA. The CDR3 covers 16 residues. Trimming at V came to 5 bases and at J to 1 base, leaving 9 bases not matched to a gene. The CDR3 nucleotides are TGTGCCAGCAGCCGGAGCCGGACTAGCGTGTCCTACGAGCAGTACTTC. Residues: CASSRSRTSVSYEQYF.

The chain carries TRBV6-5 and TRBJ1-5; 7 bases map to TRBD1. CDR1 is MNHEY and CDR2 is SVGAGI in the germline V gene. J lost 7 bases, V lost 5 bases, and 11 bases had no gene match. There are 15 residues in the CDR3. The CDR3 loop reads CASSRQRGLGQPQHF. Here the CDR3 DNA reads TGTGCCAGCAGTAGGCAGAGGGGGCTAGGCCAGCCCCAGCATTTT.

The V call is TRBV5-1, the J call TRBJ2-5; 14 bases are a match to TRBD2. V lost 4 bases and J lost 5; bases outside the gene matches: 4. This CDR3 is built from 15 residues. CDR1 and CDR2 (germline): SGHRS, YFSETQ. CDR3 sequence (DNA): TGCGCCAGCAGCCGGACTAGCGGGAGGTTGGAGACCCAGTACTTC. This encodes CASSRTSGRLETQYF.

This clone was seen a few times. The genes are TRBV30 and TRBJ2-7; D remains ambiguous. Germline loops: CDR1 GTSNPN, CDR2 SVGIG (reference sequence). V lost 1 base, J lost 2 bases, and 9 bases lay in between. The CDR3 covers 13 residues. For the CDR3, the DNA is TGTGCCTGGAGTGATAATCCCCCCTACGAGCAGTACTTC. Its protein product is CAWSDNPPYEQYF.

In its sample, this clone was seen a few times. This chain links TRBV5-6 with TRBJ2-7; 7 nucleotides align to TRBD1. Trimming cost V 4 bases and J 0 bases; bases outside gene matches: 4. The CDR3 has 14 amino acids. CDR1 and CDR2 (germline): SGHDT, YYEEEE. CDR3 DNA sequence: TGTGCCAGCAGCGCCCCAGGGGGCTCCTACGAGCAGTACTTC. It codes for CASSAPGGSYEQYF.

The DNA of the CDR3 is TGTGCCAGCAGCTCCGGGACAGGACTCTCTGGGGCCAACGTCCTGACTTTC. This codes for CASSSGTGLSGANVLTF. V and J are TRBV28 and TRBJ2-6, with TRBD1 matching over 8 bases. This CDR3 is built from 17 residues. Trimming cost V 6 bases and J 0 bases; bases outside gene matches: 7. Germline CDR1 and CDR2: MDHEN and SYDVKM.

This chain connects TRBV7-9 to TRBJ2-7; D perhaps matches TRBD1 (5 bases). V lost 1 base and J 2 bases, leaving 9 bases between the germline ends. Germline V gene data show CDR1 as SEHNR and CDR2 as FQNEAQ (reference sequence). The CDR3 is 14 residues long. The CDR3 loop is CASSLGQRAYEQYF. CDR3 sequence (DNA): TGTGCCAGCAGCTTAGGACAGCGAGCCTACGAGCAGTACTTC.

A remark on this clone: Other nucleotide sequences from this sample produce the same CDR3. V gene TRBV18 combines with J gene TRBJ2-1, with 8 bases identical to TRBD2. This CDR3 is built from 15 residues. CDR1 is KGHSH, CDR2 LQKENI, per germline. Germline trimming cut 4 bases from V and 2 bases from J; bases unmatched to any gene: 4. CDR3 bases: TGTGCCAGCTCACTAACTAGCGGTCCCTACAATGAGCAGTTCTTC. The encoded protein is CASSLTSGPYNEQFF.

This clone was detected a few times. The chain couples TRBV7-2 to TRBJ2-5; D might be TRBD1 (6 bases). The CDR3 length is 13 residues. V lost 11 bases and J 3 bases, leaving 16 bases between the germline ends. Germline CDR1 is SGHTA and CDR2 is FQGNSA. CDR3: CAGGGLVEETQYF. The CDR3 DNA reads as TGTGCCGGGGGCGGGCTAGTGGAAGAGACCCAGTACTTC.

This clone has only a few counts. The V call is TRBV19, the J call TRBJ2-1; 11 positions match TRBD2. Germline V gene data show CDR1 as LNHDA and CDR2 as SQIVND (reference sequence). V was clipped by 7 bases and J by 7 bases; unmatched bases: 3. CDR3 length: 13 amino acids. CDR3 region: CASIAGGRNEQFF. CDR3 nucleotides: TGTGCCAGTATAGCGGGGGGGCGTAATGAGCAGTTCTTC. Supplemented by reference TRBV19 and TRBJ2-1, the full variable domain reads DGGITQSPKYLFRKEGQNVTLSCEQNLNHDAMYWYRQDPGQGLRLIYYSQIVNDFQKGDIAEGYSVSREKKESFPLTVTSAQKNPTAFYLCASIAGGRNEQFFGPGTRLTVL.